Below, 9 T cell receptor beta chains from the same sample are listed, as sequenced in a study. One entry per CDR3 protein, called by TCRdb with MiXCR from the 5' RACE reads. The repertoire holds about 41,000 distinct CDR3 sequences, 25% to 30% seen once, with roughly 4% in the top ten. Material for sequencing was memory CD4+ T cells sorted from a lymph node. Subset specified: memory CD4+ T cells, CD4+CD45RO+CD25-. Receptors originate from a female donor with breast cancer.

This clonotype has just a few counts. The rearrangement joins TRBV7-9 to TRBJ2-2; 8 bases align to TRBD1. Per germline, CDR1 SEHNR and CDR2 FQNEAQ (reference sequence). The J segment lost 5 bases and the V segment lost 7 bases, leaving 9 bases of the junction unmatched. The CDR3 consists of 15 residues. CDR3: CASNLDRGRTGELFF. The CDR3 bases are TGTGCCAGCAACCTTGACAGGGGAAGGACCGGGGAGCTGTTTTTT.

A word on this clonotype: The junction does not match germline at one end; this may be a read error. The rearrangement uses TRBV9 and TRBJ1-6; D may be TRBD1 (5 bases). The CDR3 sequence is 13 residues long. Germline values: CDR1 SGDLS, CDR2 YYNGEE. The CDR3 protein is CVSSVGAGSPLHF. CDR3 bases: TGTGTCAGCAGCGTAGGGGCCGGATCACCCCTCCACTTT.

The CDR3 DNA is TGTGCCAGCAATCTAAGCGGGCCAACCGGGGAGCTGTTTTTT. As protein: CASNLSGPTGELFF. The chain is built from TRBV27 and TRBJ2-2; maybe TRBD2 (6 bases). Germline values: CDR1 MNHEY, CDR2 SMNVEV (reference sequence). The CDR3 covers 14 residues. Trimming removed 7 bases at V and 5 bases at J, with 14 bases between.

The chain uses TRBV11-2 and TRBJ2-3, with a weak D call TRBD2 (6 bases). The CDR3 length is 16 residues. Trimming cost V 1 base and J 2 bases, with 13 bases left between them. Germline loops: CDR1 SGHAT, CDR2 FQNNGV. The CDR3 is CASSLARGLYTDTQYF. DNA of the CDR3: TGTGCCAGCAGCTTAGCTAGGGGACTGTACACAGATACGCAGTATTTT.

The chain has TRBV12-3 or TRBV12-4 and TRBJ1-5; 7 bases match TRBD1. The CDR3 runs to 14 residues. Trimming removed 5 bases from V and 2 bases from J; junction bases left unmatched: 3. CDR3 sequence reads: CASSRTGGNQPQHF. CDR3 in DNA: TGTGCCAGCAGTCGAACAGGGGGCAATCAGCCCCAGCATTTT.

V gene TRBV29-1 combines with J gene TRBJ1-1, with D maybe TRBD1 (6 bases). CDR3 size: 12 residues. With 7 bases removed from V and 10 bases from J, the gap between germline ends came to 19 bases. Germline V lookup: CDR1 SQVTM, CDR2 ANQGSEA. The CDR3 bases are TGCAGCGGTAACAGGGTATCAAGCGCAGCTTTCTTT. It encodes CSGNRVSSAAFF.

This clonotype has a count of ten or more. This chain connects TRBV6-6 to TRBJ1-4; no clear D. With 2 bases removed from V and 7 bases from J, the gap between germline ends came to 8 bases. The CDR3 covers 13 residues. The germline gives CDR1 MNHNY, CDR2 SVGAGI (reference sequence). The CDR3 is CASSYGLVEKLFF. The CDR3 DNA reads TGTGCCAGCAGTTACGGCCTGGTTGAAAAACTGTTTTTT.

By share, this clonotype counts as medium-sized (0.01 to 0.1%). The chain links TRBV5-1 to TRBJ2-3; TRBD1 matches 7 bases. Germline V gene data show CDR1 as SGHRS and CDR2 as YFSETQ. The V gene end was trimmed by 4 bases and the J gene end by 1 base; junction bases not matched to a gene: 6. This CDR3 is built from 15 residues. Here the CDR3 DNA reads TGCGCCAGCAGCACCGACAGGGCAGGCACAGATACGCAGTATTTT. Amino acids: CASSTDRAGTDTQYF.

This clonotype was seen only a few times. The V and J genes are TRBV10-3 and TRBJ2-7; 7 bases align to TRBD1. CDR3 length equals 14 residues. Trimming took 6 bases from V and 0 from J; bases not matched to a gene: 5. CDR1 is ENHRY and CDR2 is SYGVKD in the germline V gene. The CDR3 is CAIRKDRSSYEQYF. CDR3 DNA: TGTGCCATCAGGAAGGACAGGAGCTCCTACGAGCAGTACTTC.